The rows below give T cell receptor beta chains drawn from one sample of a study of response to subunit inactivated influenza vaccine. TCRdb fed the RT-PCR reads into MiXCR, producing one record per CDR3 protein. In the table there are about 800,000 distinct CDR3 sequences, over 20% of which are singletons. Sequencing used PBMCs from blood, obtained around 5 days after vaccination. Receptors originate from a man aged 45-65 years who received an inactivated influenza vaccine. Both conserved end residues are part of each CDR3. Fields, in order: clone size, D gene, J gene, V gene, CDR3 protein, CDR3 DNA. A D gene is named only where the DNA matches it firmly. Size tells how often a clone was seen (once, few, many) or the class of an expanded clone, and some rows leave it out.

>few|TRBD1|TRBJ2-5|TRBV29-1
CSVEDLTGDQETQYF
TGCAGCGTTGAAGATCTGACAGGGGACCAAGAGACCCAGTACTTC
>few|-|TRBJ1-2|TRBV5-6
CASSLTGIYTF
TGTGCCAGCAGCTTGACTGGAATCTACACCTTC
>-|-|TRBJ2-7|TRBV7-6
CASSLGSGEEQYF
TGTGCCAGCAGCTTAGGATCAGGGGAAGAGCAGTACTTC
>few|-|TRBJ2-2|TRBV20-1
CSASTGRTGELFF
TGCAGTGCCTCGACAGGACGCACCGGGGAGCTGTTTTTT
>few|-|TRBJ2-5|TRBV4-2
CASSQDLAGEETQYF
TGTGCCAGCAGCCAAGATCTGGCAGGGGAAGAGACCCAGTACTTC
>-|TRBD1|TRBJ1-1|TRBV20-1
CSARVTGAHTEAFF
TGCAGTGCTAGAGTGACAGGGGCGCACACTGAAGCTTTCTTT
>many|-|TRBJ2-1|TRBV20-1
CSAFGQGIYNEQFF
TGCAGTGCGTTTGGGCAGGGAATTTACAATGAGCAGTTCTTC
>few|TRBD2|TRBJ2-3|TRBV7-9
CASSFASGGTTDTQYF
TGTGCCAGCAGCTTCGCTAGCGGGGGGACCACAGATACGCAGTATTTT
>-|-|TRBJ2-5|TRBV11-2
CASSLSQGELWGQETQYF
TGTGCCAGCAGCTTAAGCCAGGGAGAGCTTTGGGGCCAAGAGACCCAGTACTTC
>few|-|TRBJ2-7|TRBV4-1
CASSALQGSYEQYF
TGCGCCAGCAGCGCTCTTCAGGGAAGCTACGAGCAGTACTTC
>many|-|TRBJ2-1|TRBV12-3/TRBV12-4
CASSLAGRSHNEQFF
TGTGCCAGCAGTTTAGCAGGGAGATCCCACAATGAGCAGTTCTTC
>few|TRBD1|TRBJ2-2|TRBV3-1
CASREITGGWTGELFF
TGTGCCAGCAGGGAAATCACAGGGGGCTGGACCGGGGAGCTGTTTTTT
>once|TRBD2|TRBJ2-1|TRBV5-6
CASSVAGTRYEQFF
TGTGCCAGCAGCGTTGCCGGGACTAGGTATGAGCAGTTCTTC
>-|-|TRBJ2-7|TRBV28
CASSLWSGFEQYF
TGTGCCAGCAGTTTATGGTCCGGTTTCGAGCAGTACTTC
>-|-|TRBJ2-1|TRBV5-1
CASSPPRGSSYNEQFF
TGCGCCAGCAGCCCCCCCCGGGGGAGCTCCTACAATGAGCAGTTCTTC
>few|-|TRBJ1-1|TRBV2
CASNGDRGVTEAFF
TGTGCCAGCAACGGGGACCGGGGGGTCACTGAAGCTTTCTTT
>few|TRBD2|TRBJ2-1|TRBV9
CASSVELAGGNEQFF
TGTGCCAGCAGCGTAGAGCTAGCGGGAGGCAATGAGCAGTTCTTC
>-|-|TRBJ2-7|TRBV7-8
CASSPQTGELSYEQYF
TGTGCCAGCAGCCCCCAGACAGGAGAGCTCTCCTACGAGCAGTACTTC
>-|-|TRBJ2-7|TRBV7-9
CASTIGQYEQYF
TGTGCCAGCACCATTGGCCAATACGAGCAGTACTTC
>few|-|TRBJ2-3|TRBV12-3/TRBV12-4
CASSSARGRGVSDTQYF
TGTGCCAGCAGTTCAGCCCGGGGGCGCGGAGTGTCAGATACGCAGTATTTT
>few|TRBD2|TRBJ2-7|TRBV5-1
CASSAAGLAGRFYEQYF
TGCGCCAGCAGCGCCGCGGGGCTAGCGGGCCGTTTCTACGAGCAGTACTTC
>many|-|TRBJ2-5|TRBV12-3/TRBV12-4
CASTTNVPETQYF
TGTGCCAGCACTACGAATGTCCCCGAGACCCAGTACTTC
>-|TRBD1|TRBJ2-1|TRBV4-2
CASSRDSGSYNEQFF
TGTGCCAGCAGCAGGGACAGCGGCTCCTACAATGAGCAGTTCTTC
>few|-|TRBJ2-7|TRBV4-2
CASSQSRAGASYEQYF
TGTGCCAGCAGCCAATCCAGAGCGGGTGCCTCCTACGAGCAGTACTTC
>few|-|TRBJ1-2|TRBV29-1
CSAAGQSYGYTF
TGCAGCGCGGCGGGACAAAGCTATGGCTACACCTTC
>few|-|TRBJ1-2|TRBV5-1
CASREGKNYGYTF
TGCGCCAGCAGGGAAGGGAAGAACTATGGCTACACCTTC
>few|-|TRBJ2-3|TRBV20-1
CSARPQGPGSDTQYF
TGCAGTGCTAGACCCCAGGGGCCGGGCTCAGATACGCAGTATTTT
>many|TRBD1|TRBJ1-2|TRBV7-9
CASSSSGTGYGYTF
TGTGCCAGCAGCTCCTCCGGGACAGGATACGGCTACACCTTC
>few|-|TRBJ2-7|TRBV5-1
CASSLAGRGYQYF
TGCGCCAGCAGCTTGGCTGGACGGGGTTACCAGTACTTC
>few|TRBD1|TRBJ2-6|TRBV20-1
CSARGQGFSGANVLTF
TGCAGTGCTAGAGGACAGGGCTTCTCTGGGGCCAACGTCCTGACTTTC
>-|TRBD1|TRBJ2-1|TRBV5-1
CASSLVTGTGGSNEQFF
TGCGCCAGCAGCTTGGTAACCGGGACAGGGGGTTCCAATGAGCAGTTCTTC
>few|TRBD2|TRBJ2-4|TRBV12-3/TRBV12-4
CASSSLGRVKNIQYF
TGTGCCAGCAGTTCTCTTGGGAGGGTCAAAAACATTCAGTACTTC
>-|-|TRBJ1-4|TRBV20-1
CSARDRQGLFF
TGCAGTGCTAGAGATCGTCAAGGACTGTTTTTT
>-|TRBD2|TRBJ2-7|TRBV12-3/TRBV12-4
CASSLTSGALVEQYF
TGTGCCAGCAGTCTGACTAGCGGTGCACTAGTAGAGCAGTACTTC
>few|TRBD1|TRBJ2-1|TRBV29-1
CSVDSGGLYNEQFF
TGCAGCGTGGATTCAGGGGGCCTTTACAATGAGCAGTTCTTC
>few|TRBD1|TRBJ2-5|TRBV12-3/TRBV12-4
CASSTSDRGIRETQYF
TGTGCCAGCAGCACCTCGGACAGGGGGATTCGGGAGACCCAGTACTTC
>-|-|TRBJ2-4|TRBV12-3/TRBV12-4
CASNLRQMKNIQYF
TGTGCCAGCAACCTACGACAAATGAAAAACATTCAGTACTTC
>-|TRBD1|TRBJ2-7|TRBV6-2/TRBV6-3
CASKTGGSAYEQYF
TGTGCCAGCAAGACAGGGGGCAGCGCCTACGAGCAGTACTTC
>few|TRBD2|TRBJ2-1|TRBV19
CASSMDVASGFYNEQFF
TGTGCCAGTAGTATGGACGTGGCTAGCGGTTTCTACAATGAGCAGTTCTTC
>few|TRBD1|TRBJ2-1|TRBV20-1
CSARVEGQGSTNEQFF
TGCAGTGCTAGAGTGGAGGGACAGGGTTCGACCAATGAGCAGTTCTTC
>many|-|TRBJ2-7|TRBV20-1
CSAPGLRDEQYF
TGCAGTGCCCCGGGCCTAAGGGACGAGCAGTACTTC
>few|TRBD2|TRBJ2-7|TRBV11-2
CASSLLSASGRVNSYEQYF
TGTGCCAGCAGCTTACTGTCGGCTAGCGGGAGGGTTAACTCCTACGAGCAGTACTTC
>few|-|TRBJ1-1|TRBV20-1
CSARDRSLGFPEAFF
TGCAGTGCTAGAGATCGATCCTTAGGGTTTCCTGAAGCTTTCTTT